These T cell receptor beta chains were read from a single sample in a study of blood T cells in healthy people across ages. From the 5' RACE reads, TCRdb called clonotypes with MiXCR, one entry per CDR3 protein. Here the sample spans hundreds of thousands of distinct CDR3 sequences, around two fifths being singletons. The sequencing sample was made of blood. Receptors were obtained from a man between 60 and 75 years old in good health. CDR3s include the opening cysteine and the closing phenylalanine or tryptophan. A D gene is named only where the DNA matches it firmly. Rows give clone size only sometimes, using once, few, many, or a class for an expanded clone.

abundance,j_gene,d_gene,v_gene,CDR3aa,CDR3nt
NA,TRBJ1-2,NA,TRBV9,CASSVDYRAYGYTF,TGTGCCAGCAGCGTAGATTACAGGGCTTATGGCTACACCTTC
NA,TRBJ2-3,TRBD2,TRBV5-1,CASSIGLAGEGTQYF,TGCGCCAGCAGCATAGGACTAGCGGGGGAAGGTACGCAGTATTTT
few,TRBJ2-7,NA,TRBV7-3,CASSIGGGGFDEQYF,TGTGCCAGCAGCATAGGGGGGGGCGGGTTCGATGAGCAGTACTTC
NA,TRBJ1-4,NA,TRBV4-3,CASSQVSSGATNEKLFF,TGCGCCAGCAGCCAAGTTTCCTCAGGAGCAACTAATGAAAAACTGTTTTTT
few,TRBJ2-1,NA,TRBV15,CATSSGRGTSSYNEQFF,TGTGCCACCAGCAGTGGCCGAGGCACTTCTTCCTACAATGAGCAGTTCTTC
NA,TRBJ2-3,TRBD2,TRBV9,CASSVSSGGARTDTQYF,TGTGCCAGCAGCGTATCTAGCGGGGGGGCAAGGACAGATACGCAGTATTTT
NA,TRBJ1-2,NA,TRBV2,CASSGRQNYGYTF,TGTGCCAGCTCTGGCCGGCAAAACTATGGCTACACCTTC
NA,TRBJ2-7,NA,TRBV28,CASTSQGQEQYF,TGTGCCAGCACATCACAGGGTCAAGAGCAGTACTTC
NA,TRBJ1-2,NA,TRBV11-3,CASSPTASNYGYTF,TGTGCCAGCAGCCCGACAGCCAGCAACTATGGCTACACCTTC
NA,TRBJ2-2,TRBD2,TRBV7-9,CASVRDYGPGELFF,TGTGCCAGCGTCCGGGACTACGGGCCCGGGGAGCTGTTTTTT
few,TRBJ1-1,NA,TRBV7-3,CASSLTPSGEAFF,TGTGCCAGCAGCTTAACCCCGTCAGGGGAAGCTTTCTTT
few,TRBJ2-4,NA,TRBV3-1,CASSPQGSNIQYF,TGTGCCAGCAGCCCTCAGGGAAGTAACATTCAGTACTTC
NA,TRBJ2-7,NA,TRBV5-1,CASSPRPDNEQYF,TGCGCCAGCAGCCCGCGCCCTGACAATGAGCAGTACTTC
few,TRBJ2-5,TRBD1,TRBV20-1,CSARVVGGARETQYF,TGCAGTGCTAGAGTAGTAGGGGGCGCGCGGGAGACCCAGTACTTC
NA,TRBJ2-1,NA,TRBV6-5,CASSWRDDSYNEQFF,TGTGCCAGCAGTTGGAGGGACGACTCCTACAATGAGCAGTTCTTC
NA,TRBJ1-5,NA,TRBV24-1,CATYMRWSNQPQHF,TGTGCCACCTACATGCGTTGGAGCAATCAGCCCCAGCATTTT
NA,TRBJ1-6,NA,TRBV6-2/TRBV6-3,CASTSDLYSPLHF,TGTGCCAGCACCTCGGACCTTTATTCACCCCTCCACTTT
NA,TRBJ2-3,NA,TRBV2,CASRLTLDTQYF,TGTGCCAGCAGACTTACGTTAGATACGCAGTATTTT
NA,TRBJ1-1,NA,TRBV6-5,CASSSARGTEAFF,TGTGCCAGCAGTTCGGCAAGAGGGACTGAAGCTTTCTTT
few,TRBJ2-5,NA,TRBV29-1,CSAPLESETQYF,TGCAGCGCCCCGTTGGAATCCGAGACCCAGTACTTC
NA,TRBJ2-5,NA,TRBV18,CASSPDYRLYF,TGTGCCAGCTCACCGGACTATCGGCTGTACTTC
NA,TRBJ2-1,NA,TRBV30,CAWSPWEQFF,TGTGCCTGGAGTCCCTGGGAGCAGTTCTTC
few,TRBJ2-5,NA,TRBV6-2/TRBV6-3,CASSYTGREETQYF,TGTGCCAGCAGTTACACAGGACGGGAGGAGACCCAGTACTTC
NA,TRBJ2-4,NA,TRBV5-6,CASSLIRPGKVLNIQYF,TGTGCCAGCAGCTTGATAAGGCCGGGTAAAGTGTTGAACATTCAGTACTTC
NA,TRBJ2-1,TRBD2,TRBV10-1,CASSPGSGEETQFF,TGCGCCAGCAGTCCCGGGAGCGGGGAAGAGACCCAGTTCTTC
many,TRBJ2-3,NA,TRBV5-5,CASSFAPDGQTQYF,TGTGCCAGCAGCTTCGCGCCGGACGGCCAAACGCAGTATTTT
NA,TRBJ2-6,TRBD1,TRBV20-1,CSATSGQGVSGANVLTF,TGCAGTGCTACGTCGGGACAGGGGGTTTCTGGGGCCAACGTCCTGACTTTC